Sequencing of this T cell receptor beta chain was carried out in a study of cytomegalovirus exposure and HLA in healthy donors. The J segment lost 4 bases and the V segment lost 2 bases, leaving 5 bases of the junction unmatched. Germline V gives CDR1 MNHNS, CDR2 SASEGT. This CDR3 is 16 amino acids long. The PCR employed 60 Vbeta primers together with 13 Jbeta primers. Sequencing used immunoSEQ multiplex PCR; TCRdb keeps in-frame clones, though not all of them. This sample has 250,000 or so clones, with roughly 91% found just once. This clone was seen once. The sequencing sample was made of PBMCs. The J gene is TRBJ2-3, the V gene TRBV6-1; 11 bases agree with TRBD2. The sequence was collected from a girl aged 2 to 9 in good health and CMV-seronegative. The chain's CDR3 is CASSEYGLAGADTQYF. The CDR3 region has the DNA TGTGCCAGCAGTGAATATGGACTAGCGGGTGCAGATACGCAGTATTTT.